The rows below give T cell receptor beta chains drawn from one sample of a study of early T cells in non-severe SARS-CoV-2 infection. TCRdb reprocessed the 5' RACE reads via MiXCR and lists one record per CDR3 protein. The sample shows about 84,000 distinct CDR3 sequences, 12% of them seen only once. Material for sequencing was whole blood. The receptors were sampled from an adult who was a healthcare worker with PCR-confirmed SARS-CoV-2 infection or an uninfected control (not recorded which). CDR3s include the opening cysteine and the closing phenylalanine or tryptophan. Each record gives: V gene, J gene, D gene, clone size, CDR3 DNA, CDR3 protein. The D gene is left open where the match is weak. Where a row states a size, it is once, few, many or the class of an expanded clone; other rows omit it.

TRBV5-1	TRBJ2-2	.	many	TGCGCCAGCAACCTGAACCGGGCAGGGCGAACCGGGGAGCTGTTTTTT	CASNLNRAGRTGELFF
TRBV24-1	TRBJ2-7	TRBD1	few	TGTGCCACCAGTGGCCCGGGACAGAATTCCTACGAGCAGTACTTC	CATSGPGQNSYEQYF
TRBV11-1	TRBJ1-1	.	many	TGTGCCAGCAGCTTATCTTCTACCAGCACTGAAGCTTTCTTT	CASSLSSTSTEAFF
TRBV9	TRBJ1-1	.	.	TGTGCCAGCAGCGCAATACCCATGAACACTGAAGCTTTCTTT	CASSAIPMNTEAFF
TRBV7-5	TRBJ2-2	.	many	.	CISVPEAPYLGGADTGELFF
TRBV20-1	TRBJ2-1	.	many	TGCAGTGCTGGAAAACCAACATTCGGGCGCAATGAGCAGTTCTTC	CSAGKPTFGRNEQFF
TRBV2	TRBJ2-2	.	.	TGTGCCAGCAGTCTAGACTCGAACACCGGGGAGCTGTTTTTT	CASSLDSNTGELFF
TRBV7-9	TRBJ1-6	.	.	TGTGCCAGCAGCTTCCTAGTGAATTCACCCCTCCACTTT	CASSFLVNSPLHF
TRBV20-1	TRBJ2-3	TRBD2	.	TGCAGTGCTACTAGCGGGAGAAATACAGATACGCAGTATTTT	CSATSGRNTDTQYF
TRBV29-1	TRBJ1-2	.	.	TGCAGCGTTTCAGGGATGACGCAGGGCTACACCTTC	CSVSGMTQGYTF
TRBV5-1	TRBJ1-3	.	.	TGCGCCAGCGGAAAGGGGGATACCATATATTTT	CASGKGDTIYF
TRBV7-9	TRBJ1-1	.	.	TGTGCCAGCAGCTTAGTGGGGGGCCCGAACACTGAAGCTTTCTTT	CASSLVGGPNTEAFF
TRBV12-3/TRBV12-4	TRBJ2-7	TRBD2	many	TGTGCCAGCAGTTTAATATCTAGCGGGAGGGCCTGGGAGCAGTACTTC	CASSLISSGRAWEQYF
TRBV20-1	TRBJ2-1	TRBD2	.	TGCAGGGGGACTAGCTTAGGAAATGAGCAGTTCTTC	CRGTSLGNEQFF
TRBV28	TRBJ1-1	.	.	TGTGCCAGCAGCCTAACAACTGAAGCTTTCTTT	CASSLTTEAFF
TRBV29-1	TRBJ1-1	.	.	TGCAGCGTTCCGGCCGGAAACACTGAAGCTTTCTTT	CSVPAGNTEAFF
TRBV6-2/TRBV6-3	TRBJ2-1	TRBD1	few	TGTGCCAGCAGAAAGGCCGGGACAGCCTACAATGAGCAGTTCTTC	CASRKAGTAYNEQFF
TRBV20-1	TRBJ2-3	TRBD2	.	TGCAGTGCTCCGGGACTAGCCTACACAGATACGCAGTATTTT	CSAPGLAYTDTQYF
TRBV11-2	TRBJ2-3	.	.	TGTGCCAGCAGCCCCGGGACCGTAGATACGCAGTATTTT	CASSPGTVDTQYF
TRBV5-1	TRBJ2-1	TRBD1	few	TGCGCCAGCAGCTTGTCGCGGGACAGGGACAATGAGCAGTTCTTC	CASSLSRDRDNEQFF
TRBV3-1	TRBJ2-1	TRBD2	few	TGTGCCAGCAGCCAGACTAGCGGGAGCAGTGAGCAGTTCTTC	CASSQTSGSSEQFF
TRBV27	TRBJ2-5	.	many	TGTGCCAGCAGTCTCTCCCAGGGGAAAGGAGAGACCCAGTACTTC	CASSLSQGKGETQYF
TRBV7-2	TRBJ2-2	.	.	TGTGCCAGCAGCGATAACACCGGGGAGCTGTTTTTT	CASSDNTGELFF
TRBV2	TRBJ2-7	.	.	TGTGCCAGCAGTGATCAATCTAGGGGCTACGACTCCTACGAGCAGTACTTC	CASSDQSRGYDSYEQYF
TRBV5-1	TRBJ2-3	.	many	TGCGCCAGCAGGGCGGGGACCATAGATACGCAGTATTTT	CASRAGTIDTQYF
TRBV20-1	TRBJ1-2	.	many	TGCAGTGCTAGAAAACCCAGAGTGGAAGGCTACACCTTC	CSARKPRVEGYTF
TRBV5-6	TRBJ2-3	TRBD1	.	TGTGCCAGCAGCTGGGACAGAGCCACAGATACGCAGTATTTT	CASSWDRATDTQYF
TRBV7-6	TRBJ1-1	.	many	TGTGCCAGCAGCTTGGTCAGCTCTAACACTGAAGCTTTCTTT	CASSLVSSNTEAFF
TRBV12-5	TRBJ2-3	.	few	TGTGCTAGTGGTGAGCAGACAAAGGACACCCCTAAGCCCACAGATACGCAGTATTTT	CASGEQTKDTPKPTDTQYF
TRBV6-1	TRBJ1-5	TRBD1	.	TGTGCCAGCACCTGGGACAGGGGCGGCAATCAGCCCCAGCATTTT	CASTWDRGGNQPQHF
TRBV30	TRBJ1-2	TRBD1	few	TGTGCCTGGAGTGATCCGACAGGGTACTATGGCTACACCTTC	CAWSDPTGYYGYTF
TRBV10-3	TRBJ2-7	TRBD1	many	TGTGCCATCAGTGAGTCGAGGGGGCGGAGTAGCGAGCAGTACTTC	CAISESRGRSSEQYF
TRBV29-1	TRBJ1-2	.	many	TGCAGCGGATGGGCGATTAACTATGGCTACACCTTC	CSGWAINYGYTF
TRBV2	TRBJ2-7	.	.	TGTGCCAGCAGTGAAGCACCAACAGGGATGGGTAGTACTTACGAGCAGTACTTC	CASSEAPTGMGSTYEQYF
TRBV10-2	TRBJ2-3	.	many	TGCGCCAGCAGTGTCGTCTCGACGAGCACAGATACGCAGTATTTT	CASSVVSTSTDTQYF
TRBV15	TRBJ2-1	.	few	TGTGCCACCAGTTCTCAGCGGACTTCCTACAATGAGCAGTTCTTC	CATSSQRTSYNEQFF
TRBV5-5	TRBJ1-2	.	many	TGTGCCAGCAGCTTGGCCGAGGGTACGACGGTTGGCTACACCTTC	CASSLAEGTTVGYTF
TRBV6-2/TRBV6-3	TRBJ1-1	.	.	TGTGCCAGCAGTTTCGAGGCCCTGGCTACTGAAGCTTTCTTT	CASSFEALATEAFF
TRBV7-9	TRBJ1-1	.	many	TGTGCCAGCAGCTTAGGCCTCGGGTCAGAACAAAGGGAAGCTTTCTTT	CASSLGLGSEQREAFF
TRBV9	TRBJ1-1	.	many	TGTGCCAGCAGCAGCCGGGGTCAGAACACTGAAGCTTTCTTT	CASSSRGQNTEAFF
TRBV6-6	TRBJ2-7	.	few	TGTGCCAGCAGCCTCGAGGAGGACGACGAGCAGTACTTC	CASSLEEDDEQYF
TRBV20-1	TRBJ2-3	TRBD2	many	TGCAGTGCTAGTTTAGCTGGGACTAGGACAGATACGCAGTATTTT	CSASLAGTRTDTQYF
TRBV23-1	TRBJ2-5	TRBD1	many	TGCGCCAGCGGCCCGGGACAGGACCAAGAGACCCAGTACTTC	CASGPGQDQETQYF
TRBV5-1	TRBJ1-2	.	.	TGCGCCAGCAGCTTGGCGGAGGCTAGCAATGTCTATGGCTACACCTTC	CASSLAEASNVYGYTF
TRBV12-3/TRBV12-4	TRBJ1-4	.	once	TGTGCCAGCAGTTCCCGCAGGGCCTTTAATGAAAAACTGTTTTTT	CASSSRRAFNEKLFF
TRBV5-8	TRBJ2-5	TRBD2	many	TGTGCCAGCAGCTTGGAGGTTAGCGGGGACCCATTCGGGGAGACCCAGTACTTC	CASSLEVSGDPFGETQYF
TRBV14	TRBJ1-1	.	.	TGTGCCAGCAGCCAACGGGGCGTCGGCACTGAAGCTTTCTTT	CASSQRGVGTEAFF
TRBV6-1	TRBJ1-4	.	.	TGTGCCAGCAGTGAACAGTCGCTTAATGAAAAACTGTTTTTT	CASSEQSLNEKLFF
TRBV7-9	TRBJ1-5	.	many	TGTGCCAGCAGCTTACGCGGGGCTCAGCCCCAGCATTTT	CASSLRGAQPQHF
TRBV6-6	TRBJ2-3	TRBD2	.	TGTGCCAGCAGTTACGAAGCTGGGAGGGGTGGAGATACGCAGTATTTT	CASSYEAGRGGDTQYF
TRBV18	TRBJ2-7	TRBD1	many	TGTGCCAGCTCAGCCGGGACAGCCTCCTACGAGCAGTACTTC	CASSAGTASYEQYF
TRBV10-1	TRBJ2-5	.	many	TGCGCCAGCGCACCCGGAGGCTTGGGGCAAGAGACCCAGTACTTC	CASAPGGLGQETQYF
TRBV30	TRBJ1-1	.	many	TGTGCCTGGGACAATTCGAACACTGAAGCTTTCTTT	CAWDNSNTEAFF
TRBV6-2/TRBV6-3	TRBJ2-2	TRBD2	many	TGTGCCAGCAGCCGAGGAAAGGTAGCGGGAGAGGCCGGGGAGCTGTTTTTT	CASSRGKVAGEAGELFF
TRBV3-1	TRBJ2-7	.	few	TGTGCCAGCAGCCAAGCGAGGGGAGGGGGGAGCGAGCAGTACTTC	CASSQARGGGSEQYF
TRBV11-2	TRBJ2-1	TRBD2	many	TGTGCCAGCAGTGTCCTTGGGGCGGGGGCCTACAATGAGCAGTTCTTC	CASSVLGAGAYNEQFF
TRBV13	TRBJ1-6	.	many	TGTGCCAGCAGCTTAGGGGACAGAAATTCACCCCTCCACTTT	CASSLGDRNSPLHF